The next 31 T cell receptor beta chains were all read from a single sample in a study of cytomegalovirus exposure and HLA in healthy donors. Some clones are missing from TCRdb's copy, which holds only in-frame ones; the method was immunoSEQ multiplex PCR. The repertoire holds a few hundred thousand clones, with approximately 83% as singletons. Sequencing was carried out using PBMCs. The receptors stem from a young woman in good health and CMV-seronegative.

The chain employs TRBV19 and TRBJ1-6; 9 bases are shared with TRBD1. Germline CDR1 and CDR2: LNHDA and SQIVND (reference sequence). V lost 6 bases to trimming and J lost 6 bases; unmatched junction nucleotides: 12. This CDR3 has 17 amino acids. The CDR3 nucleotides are TGTGCCAGTAGCTCCACAGGGGGCGGTTCGGGTAATTCACCCCTCCACTTT. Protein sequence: CASSSTGGGSGNSPLHF.

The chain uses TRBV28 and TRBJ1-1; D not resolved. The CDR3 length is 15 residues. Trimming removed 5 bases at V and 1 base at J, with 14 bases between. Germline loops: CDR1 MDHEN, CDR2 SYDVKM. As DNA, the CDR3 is TGTGCCAGCAGTCCAAGGAGATCATCGAACACTGAAGCTTTCTTT. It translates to CASSPRRSSNTEAFF.

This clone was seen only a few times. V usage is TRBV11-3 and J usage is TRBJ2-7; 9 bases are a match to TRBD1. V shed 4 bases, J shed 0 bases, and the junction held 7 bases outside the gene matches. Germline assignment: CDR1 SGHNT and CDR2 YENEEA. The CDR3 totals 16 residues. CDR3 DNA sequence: TGTGCCAGCAGCTCCGGACAGGGGTATAGCTCCTACGAGCAGTACTTC. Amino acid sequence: CASSSGQGYSSYEQYF.

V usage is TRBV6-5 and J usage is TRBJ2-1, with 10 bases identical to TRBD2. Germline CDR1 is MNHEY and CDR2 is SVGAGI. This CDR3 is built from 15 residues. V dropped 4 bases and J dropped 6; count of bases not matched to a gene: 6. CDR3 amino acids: CASSLSGRAGNEQFF. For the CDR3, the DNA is TGTGCCAGCAGTTTGAGCGGGAGGGCTGGCAATGAGCAGTTCTTC.

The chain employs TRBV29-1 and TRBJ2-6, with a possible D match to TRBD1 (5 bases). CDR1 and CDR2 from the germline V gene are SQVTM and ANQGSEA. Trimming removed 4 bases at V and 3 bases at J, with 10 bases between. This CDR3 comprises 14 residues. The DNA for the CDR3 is TGCAGCGTTGCAGGTCAGGGTGGGGCCAACGTCCTGACTTTC. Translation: CSVAGQGGANVLTF.

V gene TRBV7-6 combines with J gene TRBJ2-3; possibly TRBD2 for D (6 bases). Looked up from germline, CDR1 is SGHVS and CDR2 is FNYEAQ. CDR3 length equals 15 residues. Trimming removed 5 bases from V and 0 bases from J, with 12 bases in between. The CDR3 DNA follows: TGTGCCAGCAGCGCGGGACTCCGTAGCACAGATACGCAGTATTTT. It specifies CASSAGLRSTDTQYF.

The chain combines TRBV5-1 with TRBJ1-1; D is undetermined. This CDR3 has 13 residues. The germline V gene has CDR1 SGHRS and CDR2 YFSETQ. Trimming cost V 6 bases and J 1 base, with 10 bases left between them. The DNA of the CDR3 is TGCGCCAGCAAGAGGGTAGAGAACACTGAAGCTTTCTTT. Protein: CASKRVENTEAFF.

CDR3 residues: CASRPGWQNYGYTF. CDR3 DNA sequence: TGTGCCAGCAGACCCGGGTGGCAGAACTATGGCTACACCTTC. J is TRBJ1-2 and V is TRBV2; D gene uncertain. The CDR3 length is 14 residues. From germline, CDR1 is SNHLY and CDR2 FYNNEI. Trimming shortened V by 6 bases and J by 2 bases, and 13 bases separated the two germline ends.

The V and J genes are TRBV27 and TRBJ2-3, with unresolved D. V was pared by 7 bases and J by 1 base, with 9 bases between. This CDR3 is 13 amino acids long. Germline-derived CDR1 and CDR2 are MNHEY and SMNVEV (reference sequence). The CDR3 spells CASMLLGTDTQYF. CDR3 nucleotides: TGTGCCAGCATGCTTTTAGGCACAGATACGCAGTATTTT.

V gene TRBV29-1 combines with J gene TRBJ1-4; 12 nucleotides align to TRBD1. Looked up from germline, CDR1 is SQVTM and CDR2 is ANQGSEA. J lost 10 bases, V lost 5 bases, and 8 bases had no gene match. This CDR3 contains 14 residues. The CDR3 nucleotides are TGCAGCGTTCTTCCGGGACAGGGGGCTCGAAAACTGTTTTTT. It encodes CSVLPGQGARKLFF.

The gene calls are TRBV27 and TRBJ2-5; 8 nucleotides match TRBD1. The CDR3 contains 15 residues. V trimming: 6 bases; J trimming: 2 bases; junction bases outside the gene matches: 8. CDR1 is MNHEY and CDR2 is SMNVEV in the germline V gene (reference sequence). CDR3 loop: CASRRGQATQETQYF. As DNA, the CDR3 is TGTGCCAGCAGGAGGGGACAGGCTACTCAAGAGACCCAGTACTTC.

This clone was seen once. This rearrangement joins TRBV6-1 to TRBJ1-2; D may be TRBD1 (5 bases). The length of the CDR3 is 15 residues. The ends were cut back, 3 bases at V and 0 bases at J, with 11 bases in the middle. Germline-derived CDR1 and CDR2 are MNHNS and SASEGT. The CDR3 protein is CASSETDISNYGYTF. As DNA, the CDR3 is TGTGCCAGCAGTGAGACAGACATCTCTAACTATGGCTACACCTTC.

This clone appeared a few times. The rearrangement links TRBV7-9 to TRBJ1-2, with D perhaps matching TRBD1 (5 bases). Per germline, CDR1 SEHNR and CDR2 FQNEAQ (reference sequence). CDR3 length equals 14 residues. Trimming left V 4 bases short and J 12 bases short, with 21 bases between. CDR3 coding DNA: TGTGCCAGCAGCTCGCAACAGGAGCCCTCTCGACACACCTTC. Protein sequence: CASSSQQEPSRHTF.

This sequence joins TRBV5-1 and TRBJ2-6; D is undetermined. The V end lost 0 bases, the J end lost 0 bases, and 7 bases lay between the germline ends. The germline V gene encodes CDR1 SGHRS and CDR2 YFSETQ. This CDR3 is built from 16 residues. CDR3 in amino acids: CASSLGVFSGANVLTF. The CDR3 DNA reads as TGCGCCAGCAGCTTGGGTGTCTTCTCTGGGGCCAACGTCCTGACTTTC.

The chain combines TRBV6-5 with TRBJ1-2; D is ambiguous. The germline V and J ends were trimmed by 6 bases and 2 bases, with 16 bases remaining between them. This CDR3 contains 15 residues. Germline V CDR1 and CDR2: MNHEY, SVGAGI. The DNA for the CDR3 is TGTGCCAGCAGCCCGAGAACCGGGTCGAACTATGGCTACACCTTC. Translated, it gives CASSPRTGSNYGYTF.

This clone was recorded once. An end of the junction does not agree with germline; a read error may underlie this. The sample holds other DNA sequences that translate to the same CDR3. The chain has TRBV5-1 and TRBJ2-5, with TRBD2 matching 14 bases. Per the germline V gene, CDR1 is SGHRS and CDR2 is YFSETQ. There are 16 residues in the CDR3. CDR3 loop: CASSLGLAGVWETQYF. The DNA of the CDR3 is TGCGCCAGCAGTTTGGGACTAGCGGGAGTCTGGGAGACCCAGTACTTC.

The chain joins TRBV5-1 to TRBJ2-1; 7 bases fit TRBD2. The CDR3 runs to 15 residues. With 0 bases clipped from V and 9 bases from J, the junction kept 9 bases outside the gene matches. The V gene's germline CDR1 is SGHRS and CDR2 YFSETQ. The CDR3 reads CASSLVLAGVPEQFF. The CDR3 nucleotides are TGCGCCAGCAGCTTGGTTTTAGCGGGCGTACCTGAGCAGTTCTTC. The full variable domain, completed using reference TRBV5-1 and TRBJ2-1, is KAGVTQTPRYLIKTRGQQVTLSCSPISGHRSVSWYQQTPGQGLQFLFEYFSETQRNKGNFPGRFSGRQFSNSRSEMNVSTLELGDSALYLCASSLVLAGVPEQFFGPGTRLTVL.

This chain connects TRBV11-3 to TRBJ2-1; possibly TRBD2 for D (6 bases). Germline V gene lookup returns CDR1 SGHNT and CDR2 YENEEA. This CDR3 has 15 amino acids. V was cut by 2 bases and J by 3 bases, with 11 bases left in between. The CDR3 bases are TGTGCCAGCAGCTTACCGGGAGAACTCTACAATGAGCAGTTCTTC. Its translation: CASSLPGELYNEQFF.

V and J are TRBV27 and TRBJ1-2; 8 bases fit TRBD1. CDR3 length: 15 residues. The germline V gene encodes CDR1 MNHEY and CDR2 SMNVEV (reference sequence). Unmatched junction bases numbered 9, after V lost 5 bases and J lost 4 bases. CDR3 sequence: CASSARTGLSYGYTF. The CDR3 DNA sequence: TGTGCCAGCAGTGCCCGGACAGGGCTTTCCTATGGCTACACCTTC.

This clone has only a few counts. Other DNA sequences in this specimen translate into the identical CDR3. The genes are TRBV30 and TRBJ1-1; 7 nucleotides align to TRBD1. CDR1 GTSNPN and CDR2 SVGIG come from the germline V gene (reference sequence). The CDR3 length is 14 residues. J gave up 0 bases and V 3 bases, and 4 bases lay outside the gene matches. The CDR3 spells CAWSRTGLNTEAFF. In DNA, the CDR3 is TGTGCCTGGAGCCGGACAGGACTGAACACTGAAGCTTTCTTT.

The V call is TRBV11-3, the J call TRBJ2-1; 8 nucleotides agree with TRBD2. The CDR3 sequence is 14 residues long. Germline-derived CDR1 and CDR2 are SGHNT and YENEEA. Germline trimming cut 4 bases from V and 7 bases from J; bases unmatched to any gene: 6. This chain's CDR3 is CASSSGRGVNEQFF. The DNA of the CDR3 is TGTGCCAGCAGCTCGGGGCGGGGGGTTAATGAGCAGTTCTTC.

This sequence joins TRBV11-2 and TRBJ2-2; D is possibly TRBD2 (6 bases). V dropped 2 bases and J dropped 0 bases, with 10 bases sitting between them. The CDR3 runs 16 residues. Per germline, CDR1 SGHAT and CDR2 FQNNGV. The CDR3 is CASSLPLATNTGELFF. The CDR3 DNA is TGTGCCAGCAGCTTACCTCTAGCGACGAACACCGGGGAGCTGTTTTTT.

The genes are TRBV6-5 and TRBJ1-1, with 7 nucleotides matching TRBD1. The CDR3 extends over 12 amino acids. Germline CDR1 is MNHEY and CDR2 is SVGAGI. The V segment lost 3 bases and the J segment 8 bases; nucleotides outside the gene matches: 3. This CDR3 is CASSYRTGEAFF. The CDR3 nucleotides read TGTGCCAGCAGTTATAGGACAGGAGAAGCTTTCTTT.

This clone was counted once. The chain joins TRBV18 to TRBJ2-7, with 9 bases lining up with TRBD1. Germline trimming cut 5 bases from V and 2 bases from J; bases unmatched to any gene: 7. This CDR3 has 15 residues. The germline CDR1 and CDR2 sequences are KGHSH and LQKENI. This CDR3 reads CASSGTGTGTYEQYF. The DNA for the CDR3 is TGTGCCAGCTCAGGGACCGGGACAGGGACCTACGAGCAGTACTTC.

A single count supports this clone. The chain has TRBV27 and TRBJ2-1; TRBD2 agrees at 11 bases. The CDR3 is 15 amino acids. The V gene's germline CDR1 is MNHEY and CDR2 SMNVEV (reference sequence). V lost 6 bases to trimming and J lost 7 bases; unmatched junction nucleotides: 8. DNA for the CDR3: TGTGCCAGCAGCCAAATAGCGGGAGGGATTAATGAGCAGTTCTTC. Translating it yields CASSQIAGGINEQFF.

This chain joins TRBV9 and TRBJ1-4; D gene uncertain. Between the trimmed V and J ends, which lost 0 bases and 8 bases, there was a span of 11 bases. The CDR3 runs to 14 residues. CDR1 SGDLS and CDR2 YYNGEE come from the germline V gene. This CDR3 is CASSVVGRGEKLFF. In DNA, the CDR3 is TGTGCCAGCAGCGTAGTGGGTCGAGGGGAAAAACTGTTTTTT.

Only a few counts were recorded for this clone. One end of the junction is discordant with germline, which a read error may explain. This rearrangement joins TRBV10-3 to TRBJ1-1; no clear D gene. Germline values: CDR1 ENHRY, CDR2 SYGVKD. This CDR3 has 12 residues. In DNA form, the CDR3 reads TGTGCTATCAGTACGGTTCCCGCTGAAGCTTTCTTT. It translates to CAISTVPAEAFF.

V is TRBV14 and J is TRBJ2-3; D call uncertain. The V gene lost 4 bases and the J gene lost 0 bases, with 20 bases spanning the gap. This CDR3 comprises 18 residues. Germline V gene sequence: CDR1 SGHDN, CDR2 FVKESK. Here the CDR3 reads CASSLGVVFTPSTDTQYF. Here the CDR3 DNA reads TGTGCCAGCAGCCTTGGAGTCGTCTTCACTCCTAGCACAGATACGCAGTATTTT. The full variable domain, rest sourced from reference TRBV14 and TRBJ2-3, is EAGVTQFPSHSVIEKGQTVTLRCDPISGHDNLYWYRRVMGKEIKFLLHFVKESKQDESGMPNNRFLAERTGGTYSTLKVQPAELEDSGVYFCASSLGVVFTPSTDTQYFGPGTRLTVL.

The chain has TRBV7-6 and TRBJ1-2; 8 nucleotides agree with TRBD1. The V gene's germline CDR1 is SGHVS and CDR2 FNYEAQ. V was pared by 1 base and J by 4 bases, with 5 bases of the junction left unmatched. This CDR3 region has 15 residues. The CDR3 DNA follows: TGTGCCAGCAGCTTAGGACAGGGGAGCGGCTATGGCTACACCTTC. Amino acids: CASSLGQGSGYGYTF.

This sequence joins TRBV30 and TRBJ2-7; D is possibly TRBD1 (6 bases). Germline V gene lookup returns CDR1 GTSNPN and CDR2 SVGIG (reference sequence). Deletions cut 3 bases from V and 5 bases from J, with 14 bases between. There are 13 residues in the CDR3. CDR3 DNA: TGTGCCTGGAGGATGACAGGTAACCACGAGCAGTACTTC. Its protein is CAWRMTGNHEQYF.

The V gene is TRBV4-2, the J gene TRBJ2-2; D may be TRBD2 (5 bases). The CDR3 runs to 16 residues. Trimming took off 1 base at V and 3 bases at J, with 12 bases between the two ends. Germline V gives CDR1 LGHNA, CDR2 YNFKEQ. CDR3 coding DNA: TGTGCCAGCAGCCAAGGGGAGATGAGGGACACCGGGGAGCTGTTTTTT. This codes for CASSQGEMRDTGELFF.